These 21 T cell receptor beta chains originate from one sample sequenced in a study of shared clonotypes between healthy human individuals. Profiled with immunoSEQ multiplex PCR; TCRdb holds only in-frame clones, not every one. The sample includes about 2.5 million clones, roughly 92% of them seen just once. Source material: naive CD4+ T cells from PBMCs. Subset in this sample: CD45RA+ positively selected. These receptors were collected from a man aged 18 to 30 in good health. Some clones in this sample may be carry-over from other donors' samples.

As DNA, the CDR3 is TGTGCCAGTAGTATAGCAAATTATAAAGGGACATTCGACTACGAGCAGTACTTC. This codes for CASSIANYKGTFDYEQYF. The chain links TRBV19 to TRBJ2-7; a weak D match, TRBD1 (6 bases). From germline, CDR1 is LNHDA and CDR2 SQIVND (reference sequence). CDR3 length equals 18 residues. V was clipped by 1 base and J by 3 bases, with 22 bases between them.

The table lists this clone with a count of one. CDR3 loop: CASAEGANTGELFF. The DNA of the CDR3 is TGCGCCAGCGCTGAGGGGGCGAACACCGGGGAGCTGTTTTTT. The J gene is TRBJ2-2, the V gene TRBV5-1; possibly TRBD1 for D (6 bases). Germline V gene sequence: CDR1 SGHRS, CDR2 YFSETQ. V lost 7 bases and J lost 0, with 10 bases in between. This CDR3 has 14 residues.

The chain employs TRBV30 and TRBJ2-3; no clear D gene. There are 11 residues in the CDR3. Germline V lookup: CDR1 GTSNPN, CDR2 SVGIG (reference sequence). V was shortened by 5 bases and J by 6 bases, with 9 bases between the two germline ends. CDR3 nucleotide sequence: TGTGCCTGGGCCATAGGGGATACGCAGTATTTT. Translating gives CAWAIGDTQYF.

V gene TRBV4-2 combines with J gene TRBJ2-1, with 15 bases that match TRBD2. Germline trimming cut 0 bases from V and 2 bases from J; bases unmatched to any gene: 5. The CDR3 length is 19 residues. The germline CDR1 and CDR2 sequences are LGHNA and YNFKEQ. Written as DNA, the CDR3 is TGTGCCAGCAGCCAAGAGGTGGGACTAGCGGGGGGACCCTACAATGAGCAGTTCTTC. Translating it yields CASSQEVGLAGGPYNEQFF.

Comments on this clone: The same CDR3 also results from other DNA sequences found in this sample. The CDR3 spells CASSPGTSGPPYEQYF. Here the CDR3 DNA reads TGCGCCAGCAGCCCCGGGACTAGCGGGCCACCCTACGAGCAGTACTTC. This chain uses TRBV5-1 with TRBJ2-7; TRBD2 aligns across 12 bases. With V trimmed by 4 bases and J by 2 bases, 7 bases remained unmatched. CDR1 and CDR2 from the germline V gene are SGHRS and YFSETQ. This CDR3 is 16 amino acids long.

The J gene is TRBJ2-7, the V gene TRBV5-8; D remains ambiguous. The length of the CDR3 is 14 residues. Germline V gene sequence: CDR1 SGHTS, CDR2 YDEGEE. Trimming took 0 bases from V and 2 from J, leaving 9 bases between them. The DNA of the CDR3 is TGTGCCAGCAGCTTGGAACCCAGTACCTACGAGCAGTACTTC. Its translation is CASSLEPSTYEQYF.

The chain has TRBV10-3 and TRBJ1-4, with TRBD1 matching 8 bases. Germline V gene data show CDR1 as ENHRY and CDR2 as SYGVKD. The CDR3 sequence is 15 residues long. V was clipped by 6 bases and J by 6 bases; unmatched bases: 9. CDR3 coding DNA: TGTGCCATCAGCCCACGGACAGGGTTTGATGAAAAACTGTTTTTT. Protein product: CAISPRTGFDEKLFF.

The CDR3 coding sequence is TGTGCCAGCAGTTTAGGGCAGAACCCCCCTAATGAAAAACTGTTTTTT. Amino acid sequence: CASSLGQNPPNEKLFF. V is TRBV27 and J is TRBJ1-4; no reliable D call. V lost 2 bases and J lost 3, with 13 bases in between. CDR3 length: 16 amino acids. CDR1 is MNHEY and CDR2 is SMNVEV in the germline V gene (reference sequence).

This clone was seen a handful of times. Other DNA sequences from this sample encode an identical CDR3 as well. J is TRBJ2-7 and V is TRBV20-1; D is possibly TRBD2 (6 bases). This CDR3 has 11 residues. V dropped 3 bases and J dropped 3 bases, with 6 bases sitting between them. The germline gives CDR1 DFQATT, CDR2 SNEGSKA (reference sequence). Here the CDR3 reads CSASGSYEQYF. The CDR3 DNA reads TGCAGTGCTAGCGGGAGCTACGAGCAGTACTTC.

As DNA, the CDR3 is TGTGCCAGCAGCGGACGGGCAGGAGGAGAGACCCAGTACTTC. Encoded protein: CASSGRAGGETQYF. This chain joins TRBV5-4 and TRBJ2-5; D may be TRBD2 (5 bases). CDR3 length: 14 amino acids. The V end lost 4 bases, the J end lost 4 bases, and 14 bases lay between the germline ends. Germline V gives CDR1 SGHNT, CDR2 YYREEE (reference sequence).

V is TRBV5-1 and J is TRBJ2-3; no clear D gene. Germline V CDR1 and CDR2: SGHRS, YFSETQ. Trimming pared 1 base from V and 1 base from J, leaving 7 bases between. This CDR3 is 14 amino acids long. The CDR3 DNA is TGCGCCAGCAGCTTGTTTCTCGGCACAGATACGCAGTATTTT. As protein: CASSLFLGTDTQYF.

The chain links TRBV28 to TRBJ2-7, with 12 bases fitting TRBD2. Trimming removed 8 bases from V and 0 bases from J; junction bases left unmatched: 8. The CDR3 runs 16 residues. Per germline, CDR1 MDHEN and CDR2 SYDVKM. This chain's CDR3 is CASGALTSGSSYEQYF. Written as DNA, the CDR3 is TGTGCCAGCGGAGCCCTGACTAGCGGGAGCTCCTACGAGCAGTACTTC.

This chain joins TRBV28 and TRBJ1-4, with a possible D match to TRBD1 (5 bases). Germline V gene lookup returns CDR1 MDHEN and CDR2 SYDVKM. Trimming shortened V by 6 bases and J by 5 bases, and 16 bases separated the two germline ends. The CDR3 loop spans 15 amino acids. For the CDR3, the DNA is TGTGCCAGCAGCCGATCCGGGGCCCTCAATGAAAAACTGTTTTTT. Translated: CASSRSGALNEKLFF.

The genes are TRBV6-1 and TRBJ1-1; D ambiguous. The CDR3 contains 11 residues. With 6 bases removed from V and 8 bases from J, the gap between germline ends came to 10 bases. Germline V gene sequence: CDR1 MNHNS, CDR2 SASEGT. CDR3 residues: CASRRTLEAFF. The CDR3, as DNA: TGTGCCAGCAGACGGACCCTCGAAGCTTTCTTT.

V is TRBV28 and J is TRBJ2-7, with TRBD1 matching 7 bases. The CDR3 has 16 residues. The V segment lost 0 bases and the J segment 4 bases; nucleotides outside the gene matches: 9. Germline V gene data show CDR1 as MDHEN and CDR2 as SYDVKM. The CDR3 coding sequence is TGTGCCAGCAGTTTATGGGAGGTCCAGGGGGATTACGAGCAGTACTTC. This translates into CASSLWEVQGDYEQYF.

CDR3 DNA: TGCGCCAGCAGCCCGGGGGTAGCGGGGATCTACGAGCAGTACTTC. As protein: CASSPGVAGIYEQYF. The J gene is TRBJ2-7, the V gene TRBV5-1; 8 bases line up with TRBD2. The CDR3 contains 15 residues. Trimming at V came to 4 bases and at J to 3 bases, leaving 9 bases not matched to a gene. CDR1 is SGHRS, CDR2 YFSETQ, per germline.

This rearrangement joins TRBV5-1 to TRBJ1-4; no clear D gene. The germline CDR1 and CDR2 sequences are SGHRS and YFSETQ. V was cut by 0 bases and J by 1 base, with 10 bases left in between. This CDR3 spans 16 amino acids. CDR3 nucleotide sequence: TGCGCCAGCAGCTTGGGTTTTACACTAACTAATGAAAAACTGTTTTTT. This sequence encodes CASSLGFTLTNEKLFF.

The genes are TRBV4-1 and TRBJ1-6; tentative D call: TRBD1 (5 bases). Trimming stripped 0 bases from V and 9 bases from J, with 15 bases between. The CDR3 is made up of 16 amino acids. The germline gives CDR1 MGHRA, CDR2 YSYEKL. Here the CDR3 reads CASSQEGWGGSSPLHF. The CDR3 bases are TGCGCCAGCAGCCAAGAAGGGTGGGGGGGGAGTTCACCCCTCCACTTT.

The CDR3 spells CASSPLGFYSYNEQFF. In DNA, the CDR3 is TGTGCCAGCAGTCCTCTAGGGTTCTACTCCTACAATGAGCAGTTCTTC. This chain connects TRBV28 to TRBJ2-1, with D unclear. CDR1 and CDR2 (germline): MDHEN, SYDVKM. CDR3 length equals 16 residues. Trimming stripped 5 bases from V and 0 bases from J, with 14 bases between. The variable domain in full, with the rest retrieved from reference TRBV28 and TRBJ2-1, is DVKVTQSSRYLVKRTGEKVFLECVQDMDHENMFWYRQDPGLGLRLIYFSYDVKMKEKGDIPEGYSVSREKKERFSLILESASTNQTSMYLCASSPLGFYSYNEQFFGPGTRLTVL.

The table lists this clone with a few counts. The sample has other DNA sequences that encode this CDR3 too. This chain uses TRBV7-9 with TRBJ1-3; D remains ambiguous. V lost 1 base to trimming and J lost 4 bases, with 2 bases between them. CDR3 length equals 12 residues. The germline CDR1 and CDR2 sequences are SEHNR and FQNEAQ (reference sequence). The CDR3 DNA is TGTGCCAGCAGCTTAGTAGGAAACACCATATATTTT. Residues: CASSLVGNTIYF.

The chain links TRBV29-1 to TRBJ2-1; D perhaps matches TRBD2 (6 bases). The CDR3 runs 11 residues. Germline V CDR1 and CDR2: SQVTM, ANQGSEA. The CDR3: CTAGSGNEQFF. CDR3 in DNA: TGCACCGCGGGCAGCGGGAATGAGCAGTTCTTC.